The next 19 T cell receptor beta chains were all read from a single sample in a study of a mutant IDH1 vaccine in newly diagnosed glioma. Clones were read by immunoSEQ multiplex PCR, and TCRdb kept only the in-frame ones, dropping some. The repertoire holds some 30,000 clones, roughly 80% seen once, with 15% in the top ten. Specified time point: week 35, safety follow-up. A single vaccine dose contained 300 ug of mutant IDH1 20-mer peptide, and topical imiquimod was used with it. No cognate antigen is known for these TCRs. The source was PBMCs, collected from a glioma patient whose treatment included an IDH1 peptide vaccine. The receptor source for this set is a man between 25 and 39 years old with glioma.

The chain links TRBV12-5 to TRBJ2-3; D is ambiguous. V was trimmed by 3 bases and J by 4 bases, leaving 5 bases between them. Germline loops: CDR1 LGHNT, CDR2 FRNRAP. This CDR3 has 12 amino acids. The CDR3 spells CASGFQPDTQYF. The CDR3 DNA sequence: TGTGCTAGTGGTTTCCAGCCAGATACGCAGTATTTT.

In its sample, this clone was seen a few times. This chain joins TRBV14 and TRBJ1-3, with 7 bases identical to TRBD1. The CDR3 is 15 amino acids. The V gene's germline CDR1 is SGHDN and CDR2 FVKESK. V gave up 6 bases and J gave up 8 bases; unmatched junction bases: 13. CDR3 region: CASRETGSFFDTIYF. The CDR3, as DNA: TGTGCCAGCAGAGAGACAGGGTCGTTTTTCGACACCATATATTTT. Full variable domain (missing parts from reference TRBV14 and TRBJ1-3): EAGVTQFPSHSVIEKGQTVTLRCDPISGHDNLYWYRRVMGKEIKFLLHFVKESKQDESGMPNNRFLAERTGGTYSTLKVQPAELEDSGVYFCASRETGSFFDTIYFGEGSWLTVV.

The V call is TRBV7-7, the J call TRBJ2-2; D gene uncertain. CDR1 SSHAT and CDR2 FNYEAQ come from the germline V gene (reference sequence). The ends were cut back, 1 base at V and 1 base at J, with 4 bases in the middle. This CDR3 is 14 amino acids long. The CDR3 DNA reads TGTGCCAGCAGCTTAGAACAGAACACCGGGGAGCTGTTTTTT. Residues: CASSLEQNTGELFF.

The rearrangement links TRBV27 to TRBJ1-5; a possible D gene is TRBD1 (5 bases). Deletions cut 5 bases from V and 1 base from J, with 9 bases between. Germline loops: CDR1 MNHEY, CDR2 SMNVEV (reference sequence). The CDR3 runs to 14 residues. For the CDR3, the DNA is TGTGCCAGCAGTCCGGGACGAAGCAATCAGCCCCAGCATTTT. It is translated as CASSPGRSNQPQHF.

This chain uses TRBV7-2 with TRBJ2-5, with 7 bases that match TRBD2. CDR1 SGHTA and CDR2 FQGNSA come from the germline V gene. CDR3 length: 15 residues. V gave up 3 bases and J gave up 7 bases; unmatched junction bases: 11. The CDR3 protein is CASSFFSGGRGTQYF. The CDR3 DNA follows: TGTGCCAGCAGCTTTTTCTCTGGAGGGAGGGGGACCCAGTACTTC.

The rearrangement uses TRBV27 and TRBJ2-3; a weak D match, TRBD1 (6 bases). This CDR3 spans 19 amino acids. V was pared by 5 bases and J by 0 bases, with 24 bases between. Germline CDR1 reads MNHEY; CDR2 reads SMNVEV (reference sequence). This CDR3 is CASSPYDPGHPYSTDTQYF. DNA for the CDR3: TGTGCCAGCAGTCCGTACGACCCGGGACACCCATATAGCACAGATACGCAGTATTTT.

The genes are TRBV29-1 and TRBJ2-7, with TRBD1 matching over 7 bases. The CDR3 totals 14 residues. Germline V gene sequence: CDR1 SQVTM, CDR2 ANQGSEA. The trim removed 7 bases at V and 3 bases at J, leaving 12 bases unmatched. The DNA of the CDR3 is TGCAGCGCCGTCAAGGGACAGTCCCTCTACGAGCAGTACTTC. It yields the protein CSAVKGQSLYEQYF.

This chain links TRBV6-4 with TRBJ2-3; 8 bases match TRBD2. The V gene end was trimmed by 4 bases and the J gene end by 1 base; junction bases not matched to a gene: 13. CDR3 size: 18 residues. The germline V gene encodes CDR1 MRHNA and CDR2 SNTAGT. CDR3 coding DNA: TGTGCCAGCAGTGCAAGTCCCCAAGCGGGAGTTCGCACAGATACGCAGTATTTT. It yields the protein CASSASPQAGVRTDTQYF.

The chain employs TRBV19 and TRBJ2-2; maybe TRBD2 (5 bases). This CDR3 has 15 amino acids. Germline V gene sequence: CDR1 LNHDA, CDR2 SQIVND (reference sequence). Trimming removed 1 base at V and 1 base at J, with 7 bases between. CDR3 nucleotides: TGTGCCAGTAGTATAGTACGGGGGAACACCGGGGAGCTGTTTTTT. Translated: CASSIVRGNTGELFF.

The chain uses TRBV5-6 and TRBJ1-5; D unresolved. The germline gives CDR1 SGHDT, CDR2 YYEEEE. CDR3 length: 14 amino acids. The V end was cut by 2 bases, the J end by 4 bases, with 10 bases between. The CDR3, as DNA: TGTGCCAGCAGCTTTTGGGGAGATAATCAGCCCCAGCATTTT. This gives the protein CASSFWGDNQPQHF.

The chain uses TRBV7-2 and TRBJ1-1, with D possibly TRBD1 on 5 matching bases. The CDR3 has 16 amino acids. CDR1 SGHTA and CDR2 FQGNSA come from the germline V gene. Trimming removed 3 bases from V and 0 bases from J, with 14 bases in between. The CDR3 is CASSLRSSDMNTEAFF. Here the CDR3 DNA reads TGTGCCAGCAGCTTGCGCAGTTCGGACATGAACACTGAAGCTTTCTTT.

The CDR3 nucleotides read TGTGCCAGCAGTTTAAGCCTGGGACGGCAAGAGACCCAGTACTTC. The encoded protein is CASSLSLGRQETQYF. The genes are TRBV27 and TRBJ2-5, with D possibly called TRBD1 or TRBD2 (5 bases each). The CDR3 is 15 amino acids. Germline CDR1 reads MNHEY; CDR2 reads SMNVEV (reference sequence). Trimming removed 2 bases from V and 2 bases from J, with 12 bases in between.

In nucleotides, the CDR3 is TGTGCCAGCACCGCCGGGACAGGGGGCCAGTATGGCTACACCTTC. Translating it yields CASTAGTGGQYGYTF. The chain couples TRBV21-1 to TRBJ1-2; the table assigns TRBD1, which was not confirmed against the DNA. TRBV21-1 is assigned pseudogene status. The CDR3 loop spans 15 amino acids.

This chain uses TRBV7-2 with TRBJ2-3; D is perhaps TRBD2 (6 bases). There are 15 residues in the CDR3. Germline V gene data show CDR1 as SGHTA and CDR2 as FQGNSA. Deletions cut 6 bases from V and 0 bases from J, with 13 bases between. The CDR3 DNA reads as TGTGCCAGCAGGTCTCCGGGACTGAGCACAGATACGCAGTATTTT. Translation gives CASRSPGLSTDTQYF.

This chain joins TRBV5-5 and TRBJ2-7; TRBD1 might be the D (6 bases). Germline assignment: CDR1 SGHKS and CDR2 YYEKEE (reference sequence). Trimming took 0 bases from V and 0 from J, leaving 10 bases between them. The CDR3 loop spans 15 amino acids. CDR3 region: CASSLVPDSSYEQYF. In DNA form, the CDR3 reads TGTGCCAGCAGCTTGGTCCCGGACAGCTCCTACGAGCAGTACTTC.

The rearrangement uses TRBV7-9 and TRBJ1-4; tentative D call: TRBD1 (5 bases). The germline V and J ends were trimmed by 2 bases and 7 bases, with 14 bases remaining between them. The CDR3 spans 15 residues. The germline gives CDR1 SEHNR, CDR2 FQNEAQ (reference sequence). CDR3 amino acids: CASSLNQGFAEKLFF. CDR3 DNA: TGTGCCAGCAGCTTAAATCAGGGTTTCGCTGAAAAACTGTTTTTT.

V usage is TRBV9 and J usage is TRBJ1-2, with 9 bases that match TRBD1. Germline V gene lookup returns CDR1 SGDLS and CDR2 YYNGEE. This CDR3 region has 15 residues. V lost 0 bases, J lost 7 bases, and 7 bases stayed unmatched. The CDR3 nucleotides are TGTGCCAGCAGCGTAGGAGGACAGGGGATAAGTGGCTACACCTTC. Its protein is CASSVGGQGISGYTF.

This chain joins TRBV11-2 and TRBJ1-3, with 7 bases that match TRBD1. Per the germline V gene, CDR1 is SGHAT and CDR2 is FQNNGV. The junction had 6 bases not matched to a gene; V was cut back by 5 bases and J by 2 bases. The CDR3 contains 15 residues. This CDR3 reads CASSTDRVAGNTIYF. In DNA form, the CDR3 reads TGTGCCAGCAGCACCGACAGGGTCGCTGGAAACACCATATATTTT.

The rearrangement joins TRBV2 to TRBJ1-4, with TRBD1 matching 7 bases. The germline V gene encodes CDR1 SNHLY and CDR2 FYNNEI. The CDR3 covers 15 residues. J lost 2 bases, V lost 6 bases, and 6 bases had no gene match. The CDR3 protein is CASRDRESTNEKLFF. DNA for the CDR3: TGTGCCAGCAGAGACAGGGAGTCCACTAATGAAAAACTGTTTTTT.